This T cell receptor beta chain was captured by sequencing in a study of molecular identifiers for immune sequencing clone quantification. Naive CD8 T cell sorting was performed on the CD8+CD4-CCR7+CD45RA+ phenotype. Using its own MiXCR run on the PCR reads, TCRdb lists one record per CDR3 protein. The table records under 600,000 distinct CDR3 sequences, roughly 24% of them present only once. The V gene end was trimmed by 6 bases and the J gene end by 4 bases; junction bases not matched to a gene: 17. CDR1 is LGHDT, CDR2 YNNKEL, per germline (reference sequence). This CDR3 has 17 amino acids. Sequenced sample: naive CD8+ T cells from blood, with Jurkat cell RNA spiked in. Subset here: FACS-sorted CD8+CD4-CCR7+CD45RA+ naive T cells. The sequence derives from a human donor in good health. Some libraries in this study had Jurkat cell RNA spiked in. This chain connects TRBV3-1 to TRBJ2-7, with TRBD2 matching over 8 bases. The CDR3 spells CASSRAELSGSGYEQYF. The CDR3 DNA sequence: TGTGCCAGCAGTAGAGCCGAATTAAGCGGGAGCGGATACGAGCAGTACTTC.